This T cell receptor beta chain is from a study of beta chain features in type 1 diabetes. The wider study: The study examined more than 100,000,000 sorted cells across all samples. General observations from the study: In every one of the four CD4+ subsets, TCRB CDR3s were moderately but significantly shorter in Type 1 diabetes patients.

With 5 bases removed from V and 0 bases from J, the gap between germline ends came to 11 bases. The CDR3 extends over 14 amino acids. The V gene's germline CDR1 is MDHEN and CDR2 SYDVKM. The authors reverse transcribed all of the isolated RNA, so sequencing captured expressed TCRB transcripts. Clones were read by immunoSEQ multiplex PCR, and TCRdb kept only the in-frame ones, dropping some. The data show about 160,000 clones, around 8.3% seen once. About this clone itself: The antigen is not known.

The receptor was derived from a woman aged 18-30 years with type 1 diabetes. J is TRBJ2-7 and V is TRBV28, with D maybe TRBD2 (5 bases). Sequenced material: central memory CD4+ T cells from blood. The CDR3 bases are TGTGCCAGCAGTCTCGCGGGCAGCTCCTACGAGCAGTACTTC. It encodes CASSLAGSSYEQYF.